This TCR beta chain is from a study of shared clonotypes between healthy human individuals. Study-level information: Those who served as donors were two women and three men between the ages of 18 and 49.

The V end was cut by 2 bases, the J end by 0 bases, with 10 bases between. This CDR3 is built from 15 residues. From germline, CDR1 is SGDLS and CDR2 YYNGEE. It was at deep level that the assay was run. The repertoire was sequenced with immunoSEQ multiplex PCR; TCRdb's copy has only in-frame clones and lacks some. The repertoire consists of about 660,000 clones, with around 74% occurring once and the leading ten covering less than 2%. Findings of the study overall: Generation probabilities were higher for clonotypes shared across all four sorted-subset donors than for unshared ones.

As concerns this clone: Its antigen is unknown. This sample includes further DNA sequences coding for the same CDR3.

The sequencing sample was made of memory CD4+ T cells sorted from blood. Documented subset: CD45RA-negative fraction. The sequence was collected from a woman aged 25 to 39 in good health. This chain joins TRBV9 and TRBJ2-3; D gene ambiguous. The CDR3 region is CASSVGLTSTDTQYF. DNA for the CDR3: TGTGCCAGCAGCGTTGGGCTTACTAGCACAGATACGCAGTATTTT.